This entry lists 13 T cell receptor beta chains sequenced from one sample in a study of T cells after yellow fever vaccination. TCRdb re-called the 5' RACE reads through MiXCR, storing one row per CDR3 protein. The sample carries about 330,000 distinct CDR3 sequences, approximately 8% recorded once. The source material was PBMCs, sampled about 41 days after the first yellow fever vaccination. Receptor source: a man aged 18 to 29 who received the YFV17D yellow fever vaccine.

There are a few counts of this clonotype. The V and J genes are TRBV21-1 and TRBJ1-5; the table's D gene call, TRBD1, was not cross checked with the DNA. TRBV21-1 is a recognized pseudogene. This CDR3 region has 16 residues. The CDR3 DNA reads TGTGCCAGCAGCAAAGTGTCGGGACAGCAGAATCAGCCCCAGCATTTT. Protein sequence: CASSKVSGQQNQPQHF.

This clonotype has at least ten counts. The rearrangement uses TRBV3-1 and TRBJ1-5, with D maybe TRBD1 (5 bases). The ends were cut back, 3 bases at V and 6 bases at J, with 12 bases in the middle. The CDR3 has 14 residues. Germline assignment: CDR1 LGHDT and CDR2 YNNKEL (reference sequence). CDR3 residues: CASSHQGASQPQHF. DNA of the CDR3: TGTGCCAGCAGCCATCAAGGGGCAAGTCAGCCCCAGCATTTT.

This clonotype was detected a few times. The chain joins TRBV9 to TRBJ1-2; D is uncertain. Germline loops: CDR1 SGDLS, CDR2 YYNGEE. The CDR3 extends over 14 amino acids. Between the trimmed V and J ends, which lost 0 bases and 1 base, there was a span of 7 bases. The CDR3 protein is CASSVDGGNYGYTF. CDR3 DNA sequence: TGTGCCAGCAGCGTAGATGGCGGTAACTATGGCTACACCTTC.

This sequence joins TRBV27 and TRBJ2-1; D unclear. Trimming pared 2 bases from V and 0 bases from J, leaving 11 bases between. The CDR3 loop spans 16 amino acids. CDR1 is MNHEY and CDR2 is SMNVEV in the germline V gene (reference sequence). CDR3 residues: CASSLDWASSYNEQFF. The CDR3 region has the DNA TGTGCCAGCAGTTTAGATTGGGCTAGCTCCTACAATGAGCAGTTCTTC.

This clonotype turned up a few times. The chain has TRBV5-1 and TRBJ2-1, with 7 bases that match TRBD1. Losses at the gene ends were 3 bases for V and 5 bases for J; bases not matched to a gene: 11. Germline CDR1 reads SGHRS; CDR2 reads YFSETQ. The CDR3 consists of 16 residues. The CDR3 DNA is TGCGCCAGCAGCTCCGGGACAGCGACTTTCCACAATGAGCAGTTCTTC. It is translated as CASSSGTATFHNEQFF.

The chain carries TRBV20-1 and TRBJ2-7; 10 bases are shared with TRBD1. The CDR3 is 15 residues long. J gave up 3 bases and V 5 bases, and 10 bases lay outside the gene matches. The germline V gene has CDR1 DFQATT and CDR2 SNEGSKA (reference sequence). CDR3 nucleotide sequence: TGCAGTGCTCCACATCCCGGGACAGGGGTCTACGAGCAGTACTTC. Amino acid sequence: CSAPHPGTGVYEQYF.

This clonotype was seen more than once but under ten times. The chain is built from TRBV7-9 and TRBJ1-5; no firm D call. CDR1 and CDR2 (germline): SEHNR, FQNEAQ (reference sequence). The V gene lost 5 bases and the J gene lost 5 bases, with 10 bases spanning the gap. The CDR3 covers 13 residues. This CDR3 reads CASSPAEYQPQHF. CDR3 DNA sequence: TGTGCCAGCAGCCCCGCGGAGTATCAGCCCCAGCATTTT.

This clonotype came up a few times. The chain joins TRBV11-2 to TRBJ2-1; 7 bases match TRBD1. Unmatched junction bases numbered 10, after V lost 2 bases and J lost 9 bases. CDR3 length equals 15 residues. The germline CDR1 and CDR2 sequences are SGHAT and FQNNGV. In nucleotides, the CDR3 is TGTGCCAGCAGCTTAAGAACAGGGGCCCTCGGTGAGCAGTTCTTC. Translation: CASSLRTGALGEQFF.

The sample holds many counts of this clonotype. The rearrangement links TRBV27 to TRBJ1-1; D not certain. The CDR3 totals 13 residues. Germline CDR1 is MNHEY and CDR2 is SMNVEV (reference sequence). V dropped 5 bases and J dropped 1 base, with 8 bases sitting between them. This chain's CDR3 is CASSTRWNTEAFF. The CDR3 DNA follows: TGTGCCAGCAGTACACGCTGGAACACTGAAGCTTTCTTT.

In this sample, this clonotype turned up a few times. This chain joins TRBV12-3 or TRBV12-4 and TRBJ2-1; the D is unclear. The CDR3 is made up of 12 amino acids. V shed 4 bases and J shed 8 bases, with 9 bases lying between them. The DNA of the CDR3 is TGTGCCAGCAGTTCCCCCATGGATGAGCAGTTCTTC. Translated: CASSSPMDEQFF.

Here the CDR3 reads CASSFQGSTNEKLFF. CDR3 nucleotide sequence: TGTGCCAGCAGTTTTCAGGGTTCAACTAATGAAAAACTGTTTTTT. The chain uses TRBV28 and TRBJ1-4; D might be TRBD1 (5 bases). Germline V gene data show CDR1 as MDHEN and CDR2 as SYDVKM. The CDR3 extends over 15 amino acids. Trimming removed 3 bases at V and 0 bases at J, with 8 bases between.

The chain is built from TRBV29-1 and TRBJ1-3; D uncertain. The V gene's germline CDR1 is SQVTM and CDR2 ANQGSEA. The V end was cut by 3 bases, the J end by 0 bases, with 9 bases between. This CDR3 has 14 residues. CDR3 amino acids: CSVERGVSGNTIYF. CDR3 nucleotide sequence: TGCAGCGTTGAGCGCGGGGTCTCTGGAAACACCATATATTTT.

This clonotype was detected only a few times. For the CDR3, the DNA is TGTGCCAGCAGCTTAGAAAGTAACATTCAGTACTTC. It is translated as CASSLESNIQYF. The V gene is TRBV7-9, the J gene TRBJ2-4, with D unclear. The CDR3 spans 12 residues. Germline V gives CDR1 SEHNR, CDR2 FQNEAQ (reference sequence). V was cut by 1 base and J by 7 bases, with 5 bases left in between.